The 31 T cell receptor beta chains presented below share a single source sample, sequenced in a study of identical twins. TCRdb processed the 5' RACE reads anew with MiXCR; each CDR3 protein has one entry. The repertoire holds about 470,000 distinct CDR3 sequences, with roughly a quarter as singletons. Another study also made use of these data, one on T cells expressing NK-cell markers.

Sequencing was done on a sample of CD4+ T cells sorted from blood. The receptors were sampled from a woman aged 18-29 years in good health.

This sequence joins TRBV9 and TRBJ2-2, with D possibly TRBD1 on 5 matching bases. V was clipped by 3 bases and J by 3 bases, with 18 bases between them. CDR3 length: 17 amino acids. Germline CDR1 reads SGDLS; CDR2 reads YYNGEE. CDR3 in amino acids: CASSAPEAGYDTGELFF. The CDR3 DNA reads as TGTGCCAGCAGCGCCCCCGAGGCAGGGTATGACACCGGGGAGCTGTTTTTT.

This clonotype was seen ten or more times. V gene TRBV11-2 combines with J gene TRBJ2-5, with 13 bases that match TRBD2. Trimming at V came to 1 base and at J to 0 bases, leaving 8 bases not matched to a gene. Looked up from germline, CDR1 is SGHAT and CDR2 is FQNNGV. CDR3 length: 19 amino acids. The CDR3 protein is CASSLGRTSGGLYQETQYF. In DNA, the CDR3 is TGTGCCAGCAGCTTAGGAAGGACTAGCGGGGGCCTGTACCAAGAGACCCAGTACTTC.

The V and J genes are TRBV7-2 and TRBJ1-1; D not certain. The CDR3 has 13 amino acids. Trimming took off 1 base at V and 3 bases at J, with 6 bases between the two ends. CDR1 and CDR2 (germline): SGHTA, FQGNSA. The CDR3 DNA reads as TGTGCCAGCAGCTTAGGGATGGACACTGAAGCTTTCTTT. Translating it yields CASSLGMDTEAFF.

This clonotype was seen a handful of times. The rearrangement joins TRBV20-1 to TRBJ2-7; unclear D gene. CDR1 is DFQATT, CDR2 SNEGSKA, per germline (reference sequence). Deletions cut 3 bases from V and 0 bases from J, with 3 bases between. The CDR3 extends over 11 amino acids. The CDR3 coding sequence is TGCAGTGCTAGGGTCTCCTACGAGCAGTACTTC. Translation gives CSARVSYEQYF.

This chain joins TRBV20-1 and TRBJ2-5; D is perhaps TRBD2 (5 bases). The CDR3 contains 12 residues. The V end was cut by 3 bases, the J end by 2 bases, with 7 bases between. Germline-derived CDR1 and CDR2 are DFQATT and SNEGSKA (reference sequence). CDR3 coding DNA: TGCAGTGCTAGGGGAGAACAAGAGACCCAGTACTTC. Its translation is CSARGEQETQYF.

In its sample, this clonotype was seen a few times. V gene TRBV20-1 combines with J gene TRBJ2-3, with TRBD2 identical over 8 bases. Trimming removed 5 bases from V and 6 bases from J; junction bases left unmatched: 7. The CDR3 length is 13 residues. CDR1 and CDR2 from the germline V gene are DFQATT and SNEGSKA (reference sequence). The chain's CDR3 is CSAVGGAGDTQYF. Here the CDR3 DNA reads TGCAGTGCTGTCGGGGGGGCGGGGGATACGCAGTATTTT.

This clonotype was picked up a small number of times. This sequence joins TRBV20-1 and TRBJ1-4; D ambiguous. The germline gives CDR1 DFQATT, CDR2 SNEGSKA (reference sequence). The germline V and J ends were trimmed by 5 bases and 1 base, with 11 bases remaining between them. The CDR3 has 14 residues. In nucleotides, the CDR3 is TGCAGTGCTGAGGGAGCGGTAACTAATGAAAAACTGTTTTTT. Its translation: CSAEGAVTNEKLFF.

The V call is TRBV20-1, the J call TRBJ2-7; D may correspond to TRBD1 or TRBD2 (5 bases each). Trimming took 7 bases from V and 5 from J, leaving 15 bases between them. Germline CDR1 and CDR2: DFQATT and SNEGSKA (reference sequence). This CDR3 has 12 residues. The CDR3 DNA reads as TGCAGTGGGGTTCAGGGAGAAAACGAGCAGTACTTC. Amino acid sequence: CSGVQGENEQYF.

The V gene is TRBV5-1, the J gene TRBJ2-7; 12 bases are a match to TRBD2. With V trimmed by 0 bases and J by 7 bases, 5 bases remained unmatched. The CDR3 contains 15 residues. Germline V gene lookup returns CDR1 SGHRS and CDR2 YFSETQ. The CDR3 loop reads CASSLGLAGDSEQYF. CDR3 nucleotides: TGCGCCAGCAGCTTGGGACTAGCGGGAGATTCTGAGCAGTACTTC.

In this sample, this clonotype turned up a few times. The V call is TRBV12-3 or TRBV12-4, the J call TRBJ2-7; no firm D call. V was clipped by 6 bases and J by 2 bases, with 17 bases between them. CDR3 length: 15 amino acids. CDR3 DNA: TGTGCCAGCAGCCGAAATATAGGGCTCCCCTACGAGCAGTACTTC. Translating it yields CASSRNIGLPYEQYF.

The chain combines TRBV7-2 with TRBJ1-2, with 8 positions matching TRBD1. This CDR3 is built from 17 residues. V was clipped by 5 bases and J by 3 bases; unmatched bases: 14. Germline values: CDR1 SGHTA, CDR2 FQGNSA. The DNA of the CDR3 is TGTGCCAGCAGCACGGACAGGGTTAGGCCGTCTGACTATGGCTACACCTTC. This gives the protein CASSTDRVRPSDYGYTF.

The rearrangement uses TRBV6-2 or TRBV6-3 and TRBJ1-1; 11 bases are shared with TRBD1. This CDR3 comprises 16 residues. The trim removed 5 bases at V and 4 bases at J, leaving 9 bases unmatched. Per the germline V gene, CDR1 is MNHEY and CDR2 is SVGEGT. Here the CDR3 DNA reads TGTGCCAGCAGTGTGGACAGGGGGCCTGTGGGCACTGAAGCTTTCTTT. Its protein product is CASSVDRGPVGTEAFF.

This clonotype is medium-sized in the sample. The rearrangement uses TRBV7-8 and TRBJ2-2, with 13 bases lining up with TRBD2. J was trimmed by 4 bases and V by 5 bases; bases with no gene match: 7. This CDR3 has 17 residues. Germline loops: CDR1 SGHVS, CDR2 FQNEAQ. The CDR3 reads CASSTKGLAGFTGELFF. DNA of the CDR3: TGTGCCAGCAGCACGAAGGGACTAGCGGGATTCACCGGGGAGCTGTTTTTT.

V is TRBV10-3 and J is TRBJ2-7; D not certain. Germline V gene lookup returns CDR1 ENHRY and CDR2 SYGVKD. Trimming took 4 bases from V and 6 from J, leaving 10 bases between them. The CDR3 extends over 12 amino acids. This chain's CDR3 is CAISGEPLEQYF. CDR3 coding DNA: TGTGCCATCAGTGGTGAACCTCTCGAGCAGTACTTC.

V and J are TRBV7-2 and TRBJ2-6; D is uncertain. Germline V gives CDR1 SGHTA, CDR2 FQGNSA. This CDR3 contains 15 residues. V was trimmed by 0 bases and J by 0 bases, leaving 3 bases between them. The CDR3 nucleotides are TGTGCCAGCAGCTTAGCCTACTCTGGGGCCAACGTCCTGACTTTC. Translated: CASSLAYSGANVLTF.

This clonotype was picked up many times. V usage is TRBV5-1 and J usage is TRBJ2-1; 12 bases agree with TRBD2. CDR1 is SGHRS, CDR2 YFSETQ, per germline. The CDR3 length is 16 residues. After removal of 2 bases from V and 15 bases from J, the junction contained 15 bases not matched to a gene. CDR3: CASSFEPGLAGNKPFF. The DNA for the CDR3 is TGCGCCAGCAGCTTTGAACCGGGACTAGCGGGTAACAAGCCGTTCTTC.

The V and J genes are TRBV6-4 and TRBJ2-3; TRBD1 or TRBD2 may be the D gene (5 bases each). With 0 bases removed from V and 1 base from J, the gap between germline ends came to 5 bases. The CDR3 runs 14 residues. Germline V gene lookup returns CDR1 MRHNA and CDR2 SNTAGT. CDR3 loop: CASSDSGGTDTQYF. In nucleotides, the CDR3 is TGTGCCAGCAGTGACTCGGGGGGCACAGATACGCAGTATTTT.

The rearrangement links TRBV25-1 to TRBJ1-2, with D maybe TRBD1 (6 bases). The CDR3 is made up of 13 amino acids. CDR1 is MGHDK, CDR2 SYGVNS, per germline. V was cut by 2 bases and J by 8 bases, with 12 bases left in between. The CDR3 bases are TGTGCCAGCAGTGAAAACAGGGCCACCGGCTACACCTTC. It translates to CASSENRATGYTF.

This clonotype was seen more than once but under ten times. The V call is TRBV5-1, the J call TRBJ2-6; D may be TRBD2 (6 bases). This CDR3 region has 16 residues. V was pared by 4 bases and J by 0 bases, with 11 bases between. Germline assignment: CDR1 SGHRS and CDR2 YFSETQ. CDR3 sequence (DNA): TGCGCCAGCAGCCTGGGGGGATTCTCTGGGGCCAACGTCCTGACTTTC. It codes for CASSLGGFSGANVLTF.

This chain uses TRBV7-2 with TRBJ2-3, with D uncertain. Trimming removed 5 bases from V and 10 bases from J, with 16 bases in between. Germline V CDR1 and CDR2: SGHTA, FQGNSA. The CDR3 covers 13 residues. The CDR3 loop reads CASSPMDLPSQYF. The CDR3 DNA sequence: TGTGCCAGCAGCCCGATGGACCTCCCCTCGCAGTATTTT.

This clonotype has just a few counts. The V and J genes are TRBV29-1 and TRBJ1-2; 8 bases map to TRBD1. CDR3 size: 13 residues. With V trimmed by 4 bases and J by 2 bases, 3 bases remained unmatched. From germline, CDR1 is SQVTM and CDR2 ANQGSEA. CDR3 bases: TGCAGCGTTGGGACAGGGACGAACTATGGCTACACCTTC. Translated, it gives CSVGTGTNYGYTF.

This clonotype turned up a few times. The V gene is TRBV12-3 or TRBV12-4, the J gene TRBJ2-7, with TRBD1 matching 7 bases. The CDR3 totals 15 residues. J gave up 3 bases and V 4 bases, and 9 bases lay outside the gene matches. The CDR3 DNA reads TGTGCCAGCAGTTCCGACCAGGGGGTCTTCTACGAGCAGTACTTC. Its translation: CASSSDQGVFYEQYF.

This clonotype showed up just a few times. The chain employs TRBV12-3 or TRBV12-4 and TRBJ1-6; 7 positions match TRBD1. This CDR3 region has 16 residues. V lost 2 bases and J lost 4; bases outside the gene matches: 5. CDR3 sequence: CASSLRTGDYNSPLHF. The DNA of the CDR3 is TGTGCCAGCAGTTTAAGGACAGGCGATTATAATTCACCCCTCCACTTT.

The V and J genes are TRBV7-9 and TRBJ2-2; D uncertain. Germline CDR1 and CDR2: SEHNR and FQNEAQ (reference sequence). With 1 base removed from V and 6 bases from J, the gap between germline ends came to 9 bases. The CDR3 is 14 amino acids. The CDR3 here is CASSLVEGSGELFF. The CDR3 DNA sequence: TGTGCCAGCAGCTTAGTTGAAGGTTCCGGGGAGCTGTTTTTT.

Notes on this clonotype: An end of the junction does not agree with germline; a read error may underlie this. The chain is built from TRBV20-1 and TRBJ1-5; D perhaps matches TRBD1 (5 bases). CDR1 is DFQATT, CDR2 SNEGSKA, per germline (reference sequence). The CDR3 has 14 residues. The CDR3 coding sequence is TGCAGTGCTCGAGATGACAGAGATAATCAGCCCCAGCATTTT. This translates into CSARDDRDNQPQHF.

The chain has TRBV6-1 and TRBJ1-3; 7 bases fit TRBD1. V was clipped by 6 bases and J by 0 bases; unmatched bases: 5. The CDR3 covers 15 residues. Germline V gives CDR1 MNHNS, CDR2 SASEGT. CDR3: CASSHRGLSGNTIYF. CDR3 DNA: TGTGCCAGCAGCCACAGGGGCCTCTCTGGAAACACCATATATTTT.

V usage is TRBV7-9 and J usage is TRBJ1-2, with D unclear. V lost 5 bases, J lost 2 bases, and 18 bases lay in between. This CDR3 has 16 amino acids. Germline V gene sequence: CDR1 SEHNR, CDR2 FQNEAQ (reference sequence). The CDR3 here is CASSAGGVGMNYGYTF. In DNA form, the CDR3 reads TGTGCCAGCAGCGCGGGCGGGGTAGGGATGAACTATGGCTACACCTTC.

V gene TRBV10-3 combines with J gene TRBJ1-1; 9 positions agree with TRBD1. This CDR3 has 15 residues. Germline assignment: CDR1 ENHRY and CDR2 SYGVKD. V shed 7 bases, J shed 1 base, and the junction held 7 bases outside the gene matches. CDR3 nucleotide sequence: TGTGCCATCACGGTGGGGACAGGGCCGAACACTGAAGCTTTCTTT. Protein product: CAITVGTGPNTEAFF.

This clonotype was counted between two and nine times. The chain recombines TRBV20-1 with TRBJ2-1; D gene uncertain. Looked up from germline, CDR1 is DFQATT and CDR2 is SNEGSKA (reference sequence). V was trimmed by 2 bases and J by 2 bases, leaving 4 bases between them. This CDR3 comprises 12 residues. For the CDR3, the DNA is TGCAGTGCTAGACGGCCCTACAATGAGCAGTTCTTC. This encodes CSARRPYNEQFF.

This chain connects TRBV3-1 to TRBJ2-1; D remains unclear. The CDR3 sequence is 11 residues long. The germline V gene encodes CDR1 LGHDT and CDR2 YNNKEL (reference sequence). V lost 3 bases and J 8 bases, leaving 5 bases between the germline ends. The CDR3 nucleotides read TGTGCCAGCAGCCATTGGGATGAGCAGTTCTTC. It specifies CASSHWDEQFF.

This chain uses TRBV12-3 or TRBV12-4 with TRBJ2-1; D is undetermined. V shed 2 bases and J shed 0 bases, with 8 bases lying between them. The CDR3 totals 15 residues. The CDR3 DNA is TGTGCCAGCAGTTTATTACTGTTCTCCTACAATGAGCAGTTCTTC. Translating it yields CASSLLLFSYNEQFF.